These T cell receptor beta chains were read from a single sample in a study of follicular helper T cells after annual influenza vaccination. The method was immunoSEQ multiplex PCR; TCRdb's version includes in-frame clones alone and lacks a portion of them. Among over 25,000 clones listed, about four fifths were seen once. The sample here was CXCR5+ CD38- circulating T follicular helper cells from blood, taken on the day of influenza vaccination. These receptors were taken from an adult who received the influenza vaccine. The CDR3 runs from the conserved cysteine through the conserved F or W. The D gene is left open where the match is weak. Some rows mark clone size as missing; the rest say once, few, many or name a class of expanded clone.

TGTGCCAGCAGGAGGTCCTTCGCGGATGAGCAGTTCTTC CASRRSFADEQFF TRBJ2-1 - - TRBV2
TGTGCCAGCAGCGTCTCGGGGGGGCCCTACGAGCAGTACTTC CASSVSGGPYEQYF TRBJ2-7 - TRBD2 TRBV7-2
TGTGCCATCAGGAATAGAGGGAGTGTCGGTGAAGCTTTCTTT CAIRNRGSVGEAFF TRBJ1-1 - - TRBV10-3
TGTGCCAGCAGCTTAGATCGACAGAGGCAAGAGACCCAGTACTTC CASSLDRQRQETQYF TRBJ2-5 few - TRBV7-9
TGTGCTAGTGGTTTGGACAGTCAGCCCCAGCATTTT CASGLDSQPQHF TRBJ1-5 - - TRBV12-5
TGTGCCAGCAGAGGACAGCCCAATAGCAATCAGCCCCAGCATTTT CASRGQPNSNQPQHF TRBJ1-5 - - TRBV6-1
TGTGCCAGCAGCGAAGCGGGAGGGATTTACGAGCAGTACTTC CASSEAGGIYEQYF TRBJ2-7 once TRBD2 TRBV2
TGTGCCAGCAGTTTATTGCGGGGGGCGAGTAATGAGCAGTTCTTC CASSLLRGASNEQFF TRBJ2-1 once TRBD2 TRBV27
TGCGCCAGCAGCTTAGCGGGAGATTACTACAATGAGCAGTTCTTC CASSLAGDYYNEQFF TRBJ2-1 - TRBD2 TRBV5-1
TGTGCCAGCACCTCATACGGGTACCAAGAGACCCAGTACTTC CASTSYGYQETQYF TRBJ2-5 - - TRBV6-1
TGTGCCAGCCGCTCCTTGGGGGGTAAAGAGACCCAGTACTTC CASRSLGGKETQYF TRBJ2-5 - - TRBV19
TGTGCCAGCAGCCAAGATCGAATCCGGGAGACCCAGTACTTC CASSQDRIRETQYF TRBJ2-5 - - TRBV14
TGTGCCAGCAGTGACTTCAAATACAGGGTGGGGGGAAACACCATATATTTT CASSDFKYRVGGNTIYF TRBJ1-3 - - TRBV25-1
TGTGCCAGCAGTGAAGAGGGACAGTACTCTTGGGACACCGGGGAGCTGTTTTTT CASSEEGQYSWDTGELFF TRBJ2-2 - TRBD1 TRBV6-1
TGTGCCAGCAGCCCGTGGACAGGGGAATCCTACGAGCAGTACTTC CASSPWTGESYEQYF TRBJ2-7 - TRBD1 TRBV28
TGTGCCACCAGCCGGGGCCAAGAGACCCAGTACTTC CATSRGQETQYF TRBJ2-5 - - TRBV15
TGTGCCAGCAAGGGACAGGGGGCAAGAACTAATGAAAAACTGTTTTTT CASKGQGARTNEKLFF TRBJ1-4 - TRBD1 TRBV27
TGTGCCAGCAGACCAGGACTAGCGGACTACAATGAGCAGTTCTTC CASRPGLADYNEQFF TRBJ2-1 - TRBD2 TRBV28
TGTGCCATCAGCCCGGGACTAGCGGTTTACGAGCAGTACTTC CAISPGLAVYEQYF TRBJ2-7 - TRBD2 TRBV10-3
TGTGCCAGCAGTGGCACAGGCTACGAGCAGTACTTC CASSGTGYEQYF TRBJ2-7 - - TRBV2
TGTGCCAGCAGCCACGACAGGGGACCCCAGCATTTT CASSHDRGPQHF TRBJ1-5 - TRBD1 TRBV5-4
TGTGCCTGGAGCAAACAGGGGAACACTGAAGCTTTCTTT CAWSKQGNTEAFF TRBJ1-1 - - TRBV30
TGCAGCGTTTCACGCGGGACGAACGAGCAGTACTTC CSVSRGTNEQYF TRBJ2-7 - - TRBV29-1
TGTGCCAGCAGCCAAGCCGGGACTGAGGGGGAGACCCAGTACTTC CASSQAGTEGETQYF TRBJ2-5 - - TRBV4-2
TGCAGCGTTGAGGACAGCTTCTATGGCTACACCTTC CSVEDSFYGYTF TRBJ1-2 - - TRBV29-1
TGTGCCAGCAGTTACTCGCACTCCACCTACGAGCAGTACTTC CASSYSHSTYEQYF TRBJ2-7 - - TRBV6-5
TGTGCCACCAGCAGAGGCAGGACTGGAACACACAGCTCTGGAAACACCATATATTTT CATSRGRTGTHSSGNTIYF TRBJ1-3 once - TRBV15
TGTGCCAGTAGTATACGACTCCTCAAGCCGGAGACCCAGTACTTC CASSIRLLKPETQYF TRBJ2-5 - - TRBV19
TGTGCCAGCCCTCGTTGGGAGGTCTCTGGGGCCAACGTCCTGACTTTC CASPRWEVSGANVLTF TRBJ2-6 few - TRBV11-1
TGTGCCAGCGGCAGGTCACTCCAAGAGACCCAGTACTTC CASGRSLQETQYF TRBJ2-5 once - TRBV2